This record looks at one T cell receptor beta chain sequence and its context. Its antigen is currently unknown. The sample originates from a study of graft-versus-host responses after intestinal transplantation. Study background: All recipients got anti-thymocyte globulin induction, then tacrolimus and steroids for roughly 3 years. The study, taken as a whole, reports: GvH clones occurred in recipient marrow; some first appeared in ileum or blood. Early after transplant, HvG declines were associated with peak levels of circulating GvH clones.

Data came from immunoSEQ multiplex PCR; TCRdb stores just in-frame clones and leaves some out. The data hold 45,000 to 60,000 clones, with around nine tenths observed a single time. Germline trimming cut 1 base from V and 4 bases from J; bases unmatched to any gene: 14. CDR3 size: 19 residues. Germline V lookup: CDR1 SGHTA, CDR2 FQGNSA. The TCR sequence derives from a human donor who was the organ donor for an intestinal transplant. This chain connects TRBV7-2 to TRBJ1-3, with 9 nucleotides matching TRBD1. This specimen consisted of unstimulated CD4+ T cells sorted from spleen or lymph node cells, obtained before transplant. The CDR3, as DNA: TGTGCCAGCAGCTTAGAATCGGGACAGGGCTCACTTAGCGGAAACACCATATATTTT. Protein sequence: CASSLESGQGSLSGNTIYF. The complete variable domain, with remaining parts taken from reference TRBV7-2 and TRBJ1-3, reads GAGVSQSPSNKVTEKGKDVELRCDPISGHTALYWYRQSLGQGLEFLIYFQGNSAPDKSGLPSDRFSAERTGGSVSTLTIQRTQQEDSAVYLCASSLESGQGSLSGNTIYFGEGSWLTVV.